These T cell receptor beta chains were read from a single sample in a study of blood T cell repertoires in COVID-19. Measured with immunoSEQ multiplex PCR; TCRdb has only the in-frame clones, and not every one. The sample carries about 230,000 clones, less than 85% recorded once. The sample taken for sequencing was peripheral blood. These receptors came from a woman between 65 and 79 years old with active or convalescent COVID-19. The CDR3 runs from the conserved cysteine through the conserved F or W. D genes are given only for firm matches. A row's size may be missing; if present it is once, few, many or a size class.

TRBV7-2	TRBJ2-7	.	TRBD1	TGTGCCAGCAGCTTAACAGGGGAAGGGATCTACGAGCAGTACTTC	CASSLTGEGIYEQYF
TRBV29-1	TRBJ2-7	.	TRBD1	TGCAGCGTTGAAGGGACAGGGTACGAGCAGTACTTC	CSVEGTGYEQYF
TRBV11-3	TRBJ1-6	once	.	TGTGCCAGCAGCTTAGACGGGGTGTCACCCCTCCACTTT	CASSLDGVSPLHF
TRBV6-5	TRBJ2-3	.	.	TGTGCCAGCAAGGTTTCCGGGACTAGCACAGATACGCAGTATTTT	CASKVSGTSTDTQYF
TRBV7-7	TRBJ1-4	.	TRBD1	TGTGCCAGCAGCTTGGGGGCAGGGGGCAATGAAAAACTGTTTTTT	CASSLGAGGNEKLFF
TRBV19	TRBJ2-2	once	TRBD2	TGTGCCAGTGCCACTAGCGGGAGTCCCGGGGAGCTGTTTTTT	CASATSGSPGELFF
TRBV7-2	TRBJ2-1	.	TRBD2	TGTGCCAGCAGCTACCCCGGGACTAGGGTTCTTAATGAGCAGTTCTTC	CASSYPGTRVLNEQFF
TRBV30	TRBJ1-4	.	.	TGTGCCTGGAGCGAGCGAAAGGAAAAACTGTTTTTT	CAWSERKEKLFF
TRBV6-6	TRBJ1-1	.	.	TGTGCCAGCAGTTACCCCCAGATTGGGCAGGCTGAAGCTTTCTTT	CASSYPQIGQAEAFF
TRBV11-2	TRBJ1-1	.	.	TGTGCCAGCAGCCTCCAGGGGCGGGGGACTGAAGCTTTCTTT	CASSLQGRGTEAFF
TRBV20-1	TRBJ2-1	.	TRBD2	TGCAGTGCTGGACTAGCGATTGAGCAGTTCTTC	CSAGLAIEQFF
TRBV30	TRBJ1-3	.	TRBD1	TGTGCCGGGACAGGTTCTGGAAACACCATATATTTT	CAGTGSGNTIYF
TRBV4-1	TRBJ2-5	once	TRBD2	TGCGCCAGCAGCCAAGAAGCGGGACTAGCGGGAGCCGGGACCCAGTACTTC	CASSQEAGLAGAGTQYF
TRBV7-2	TRBJ1-2	.	.	TGTGCCAGCAGCTTAGAGGTTTGGACAGACTATGGCTACACCTTC	CASSLEVWTDYGYTF
TRBV7-8	TRBJ1-2	.	.	TGTGCCAGCAGCACCAGGGGTTTGGAAAGAAACACCTTC	CASSTRGLERNTF
TRBV18	TRBJ2-5	once	TRBD1	TGTGCCAGCTCTGTGGACAGGGGCCAAGAGACCCAGTACTTC	CASSVDRGQETQYF
TRBV28	TRBJ2-1	.	.	TGTGCCAGTACACGGACATACAATGAGCAGTTCTTC	CASTRTYNEQFF
TRBV5-1	TRBJ2-4	.	TRBD2	TGCGCCAGCAGCTTGTTCGGGACTAGCGACATTCAGTACTTC	CASSLFGTSDIQYF
TRBV12-5	TRBJ2-1	.	TRBD2	TGTGCTAGTGGTTTGGGAGGCGGGGGGAATGGTGAGCAGTTCTTC	CASGLGGGGNGEQFF
TRBV4-3	TRBJ1-4	.	.	TGCGCCAGCAGCCAAGGAAGAGAGGCAAAACTGTTTTTT	CASSQGREAKLFF
TRBV6-6	TRBJ1-2	.	.	TGTGCCAGCAGTTACGGGGCCGGGAGTGGCTACACCTTC	CASSYGAGSGYTF
TRBV30	TRBJ2-7	.	.	TGTGCCTGGAGTCCTGGACACGTCTACGAGCAGTACTTC	CAWSPGHVYEQYF
TRBV2	TRBJ2-7	.	TRBD1	TGTGCCAGCATACACGGGACAGCTGGGCCCTACGAGCAGTACTTC	CASIHGTAGPYEQYF
TRBV9	TRBJ2-5	.	TRBD2	TGTGCCAGCAGCGGGAGGACTAGCGGGGACGGGGAGACCCAGTACTTC	CASSGRTSGDGETQYF
TRBV5-1	TRBJ2-5	.	TRBD1	TGCGCCAGCGGGGGACAGGGACAAGAGACCCAGTACTTC	CASGGQGQETQYF
TRBV30	TRBJ2-1	.	.	TGTGCCTGGAGTGTACTGAGCGATGAGCAGTTCTTC	CAWSVLSDEQFF
TRBV7-2	TRBJ1-1	.	TRBD1	TGTGCCAGCAGCCTAACAGGGGGTACAACTGAAGCTTTCTTT	CASSLTGGTTEAFF
TRBV30	TRBJ2-2	.	.	TGTGCCTGGAGTGTACGCGGGGCGGCGAACACCGGGGAGCTGTTTTTT	CAWSVRGAANTGELFF
TRBV7-2	TRBJ2-3	.	.	TGTGCCAGCAGCTTAGCCCTGACAGGATCCACAGATACGCAGTATTTT	CASSLALTGSTDTQYF
TRBV10-3	TRBJ1-2	few	TRBD1	TGTGCCCAATCCCCGGGACAGGAGTACTATGGCTACACCTTC	CAQSPGQEYYGYTF
TRBV12-3/TRBV12-4	TRBJ2-7	.	.	TGTGCCAGCAGGCTAGCGTACGAGCAGTACTTC	CASRLAYEQYF
TRBV4-1	TRBJ2-7	.	TRBD2	TGCGCCAGCAGCCTCTTTGGTCGGCTAGCGGGGGCGCAGCAGTACTTC	CASSLFGRLAGAQQYF
TRBV19	TRBJ2-7	.	TRBD1	TGTGCCAGTAGTAAAAACGGTACCGGGACAGGGCGAACCTACGAGCAGTACTTC	CASSKNGTGTGRTYEQYF
TRBV9	TRBJ1-1	.	.	TGTGCCAGCAGCGAGTACTCAGGGTCGGGTAGGGGCACTGAAGCTTTCTTT	CASSEYSGSGRGTEAFF
TRBV5-1	TRBJ2-1	.	TRBD2	TGCGCCAGCAGCTTTCCTAGCGGATACAATGAGCAGTTCTTC	CASSFPSGYNEQFF
TRBV19	TRBJ2-6	many	.	TGTGCCAGTAGTGTGTTCGGGGGAGGCTCTGGGGCCAACGTCCTGACTTTC	CASSVFGGGSGANVLTF
TRBV30	TRBJ1-1	.	TRBD1	TGTGCCTGGAAAACAGGGGGACCCTTTTGGGCTTTCTTT	CAWKTGGPFWAFF
TRBV5-5	TRBJ1-1	once	.	TGTGCCAGCAGCTGGGACGGGGGAGGAACTGAAGCTTTCTTT	CASSWDGGGTEAFF
TRBV18	TRBJ2-1	.	.	TGTGCCAGCTCACCAGGACTATACAATGAGCAGTTCTTC	CASSPGLYNEQFF
TRBV3-1/TRBV3-2	TRBJ2-7	few	.	TGTGCCAGCAGCCAAACCCTTTCGGGATCCTACGAGCAGTACTTC	CASSQTLSGSYEQYF
TRBV18	TRBJ1-5	.	.	TGTGCCAGCTCACCACGTGGTTCCAGGGGCCATCAGCCCCAGCATTTT	CASSPRGSRGHQPQHF
TRBV15	TRBJ1-1	once	.	TGTGCCACCAGCAGAGATTTCGGAGGGCGAGAAGCTTTCTTT	CATSRDFGGREAFF
TRBV7-9	TRBJ1-1	.	.	TGTGCCAGCAGCTTAGCGGAACAGGTCAAAGCTTTCTTT	CASSLAEQVKAFF
TRBV28	TRBJ1-4	.	TRBD1	TGTGCCAGCAGTTCCCAGGGGGGACCTTCAACTAATGAAAAACTGTTTTTT	CASSSQGGPSTNEKLFF
TRBV11-3	TRBJ1-5	once	TRBD1	TGTGCCAGCAGCTCCTCGGGACAGGAGCCCGATCAGCCCCAGCATTTT	CASSSSGQEPDQPQHF
TRBV5-5	TRBJ2-1	.	.	TGTGCCAGCACCCCGATAGCGGTCGGGGGAGATGAGCAGTTCTTC	CASTPIAVGGDEQFF
TRBV5-4	TRBJ1-4	.	TRBD1	TGTGCCAGCAGGAGACAGGGGGCGAGTGAAAAACTGTTTTTT	CASRRQGASEKLFF
TRBV4-2	TRBJ1-1	.	TRBD1	TGTGCCAGCAGCCAATCGGACAGGGCAAGTGCTGAAGCTTTCTTT	CASSQSDRASAEAFF
TRBV9	TRBJ2-3	.	TRBD1	TGTGCCAGCAGCACCCGGACAGGGGCAGATACGCAGTATTTT	CASSTRTGADTQYF
TRBV4-1	TRBJ1-1	.	.	TGCGCCAGCAGCCGCGGTGGGAACACTGAAGCTTTCTTT	CASSRGGNTEAFF
TRBV7-2	TRBJ2-7	.	TRBD1	TGTGCCAGCAGCTTAGGATACAGGGGCGACGAGCAGTACTTC	CASSLGYRGDEQYF
TRBV6-5	TRBJ1-2	.	.	TGTGCCAGCACTAGGGGATGGGGAGGGTATGGCTACACCTTC	CASTRGWGGYGYTF
TRBV9	TRBJ2-1	.	.	TGTGCCAGCAGCGTAGCCAGCTACAATGAGCAGTTCTTC	CASSVASYNEQFF
TRBV2	TRBJ2-1	.	.	TGTGCCAGCAAGGCGGTTCGGGCGGGTGAGCAGTTCTTC	CASKAVRAGEQFF
TRBV19	TRBJ1-3	.	.	TGTGCCAGTAGTCCCTTTCCGGGAAGCTCTGGAAACACCATATATTTT	CASSPFPGSSGNTIYF